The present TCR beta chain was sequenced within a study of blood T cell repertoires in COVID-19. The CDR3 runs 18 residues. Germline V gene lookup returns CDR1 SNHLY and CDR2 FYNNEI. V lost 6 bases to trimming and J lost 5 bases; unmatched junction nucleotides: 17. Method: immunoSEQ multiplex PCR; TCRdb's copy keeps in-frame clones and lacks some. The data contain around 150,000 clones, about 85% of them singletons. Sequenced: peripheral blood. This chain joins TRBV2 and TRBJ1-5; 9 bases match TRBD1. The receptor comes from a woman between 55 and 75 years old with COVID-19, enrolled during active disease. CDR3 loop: CASSLRGTGYVGDQPQHF. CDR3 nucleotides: TGTGCCAGCAGCTTAAGGGGGACAGGGTATGTCGGGGATCAGCCCCAGCATTTT. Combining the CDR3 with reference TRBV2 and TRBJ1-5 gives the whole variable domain EPEVTQTPSHQVTQMGQEVILRCVPISNHLYFYWYRQILGQKVEFLVSFYNNEISEKSEIFDDQFSVERPDGSNFTLKIRSTKLEDSAMYFCASSLRGTGYVGDQPQHFGDGTRLSIL.